This T cell receptor beta chain was sequenced for a study of PD-1 blockade in classical Hodgkin lymphoma. Broader study findings: It was CD4+ TCR diversity, not CD8+, that rose significantly by C4D1.

A word on this clone: Its antigen is unidentified.

Relapse after autologous stem cell transplantation occurred in every patient, and brentuximab vedotin exposure varied. The CDR3 spans 16 residues. The V gene end was trimmed by 8 bases and the J gene end by 6 bases; junction bases not matched to a gene: 12. Germline V gives CDR1 LNHDA, CDR2 SQIVND (reference sequence). Using immunoSEQ multiplex PCR, the repertoire was profiled, and TCRdb retains in-frame clones only, with some absent. The sample yields 55,000 to 65,000 clones, roughly nine tenths seen once. The J gene is TRBJ1-6, the V gene TRBV19, with TRBD1 identical over 8 bases. This TCR was recovered from a human donor with classical Hodgkin lymphoma. The sequences come from peripheral blood mononuclear cells (PBMCs), collected at baseline. CDR3 protein: CASSFFDRGINSPLHF. In DNA, the CDR3 is TGTGCCAGTTCGTTTTTTGACAGGGGAATTAATTCACCCCTCCACTTT.